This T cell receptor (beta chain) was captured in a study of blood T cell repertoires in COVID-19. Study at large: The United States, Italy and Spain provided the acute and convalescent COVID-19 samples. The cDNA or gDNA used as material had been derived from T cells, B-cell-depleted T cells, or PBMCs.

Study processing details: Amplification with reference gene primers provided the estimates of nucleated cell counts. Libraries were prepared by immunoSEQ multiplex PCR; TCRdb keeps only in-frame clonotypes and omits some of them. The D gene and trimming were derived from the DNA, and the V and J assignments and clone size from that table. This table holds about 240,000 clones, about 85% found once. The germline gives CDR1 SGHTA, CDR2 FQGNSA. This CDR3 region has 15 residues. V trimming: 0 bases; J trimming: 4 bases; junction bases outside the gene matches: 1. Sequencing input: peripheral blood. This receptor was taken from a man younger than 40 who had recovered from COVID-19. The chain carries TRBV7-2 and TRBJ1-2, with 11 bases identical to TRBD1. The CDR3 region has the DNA TGTGCCAGCAGCTTAGCCGGGACAGGGGGCTATGGCTACACCTTC. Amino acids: CASSLAGTGGYGYTF.